This T cell receptor beta chain was found in a study of blood T cell repertoires in COVID-19. Study-wide context: Donors in the United States, Italy and Spain gave samples during acute or convalescent COVID-19.

This CDR3 contains 13 residues. Trimming at V came to 6 bases and at J to 7 bases, leaving 9 bases not matched to a gene. The table lists this clone with many counts. Repertoires were generated with immunoSEQ multiplex PCR, while TCRdb's copy carries only in-frame clones and drops some. The profile shows some 150,000 clones, 70% to 90% of them singletons. The chain combines TRBV12-3 or TRBV12-4 with TRBJ2-7; 7 bases match TRBD1. The source is a woman aged 55-70 years with acute or convalescent COVID-19. The sample was peripheral blood. The CDR3, as DNA: TGTGCCAGCAGATTAAAGGGGGCTTGGGAGCAGTACTTC. This translates into CASRLKGAWEQYF.